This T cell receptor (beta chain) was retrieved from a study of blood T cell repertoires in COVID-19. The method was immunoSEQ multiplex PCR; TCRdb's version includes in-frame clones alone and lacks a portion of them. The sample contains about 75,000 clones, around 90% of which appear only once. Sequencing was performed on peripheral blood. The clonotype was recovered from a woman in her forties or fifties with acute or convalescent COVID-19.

The CDR3 region is CATSREALSLAAVNEQFF. The CDR3 nucleotides read TGTGCCACCAGCAGAGAGGCTTTGTCTCTAGCGGCCGTCAATGAGCAGTTCTTC. The V gene is TRBV15, the J gene TRBJ2-1; 7 nucleotides line up with TRBD2. The CDR3 covers 18 residues. The germline CDR1 and CDR2 sequences are LNHNV and YYDKDF (reference sequence). The V segment lost 0 bases and the J segment 6 bases; nucleotides outside the gene matches: 14.